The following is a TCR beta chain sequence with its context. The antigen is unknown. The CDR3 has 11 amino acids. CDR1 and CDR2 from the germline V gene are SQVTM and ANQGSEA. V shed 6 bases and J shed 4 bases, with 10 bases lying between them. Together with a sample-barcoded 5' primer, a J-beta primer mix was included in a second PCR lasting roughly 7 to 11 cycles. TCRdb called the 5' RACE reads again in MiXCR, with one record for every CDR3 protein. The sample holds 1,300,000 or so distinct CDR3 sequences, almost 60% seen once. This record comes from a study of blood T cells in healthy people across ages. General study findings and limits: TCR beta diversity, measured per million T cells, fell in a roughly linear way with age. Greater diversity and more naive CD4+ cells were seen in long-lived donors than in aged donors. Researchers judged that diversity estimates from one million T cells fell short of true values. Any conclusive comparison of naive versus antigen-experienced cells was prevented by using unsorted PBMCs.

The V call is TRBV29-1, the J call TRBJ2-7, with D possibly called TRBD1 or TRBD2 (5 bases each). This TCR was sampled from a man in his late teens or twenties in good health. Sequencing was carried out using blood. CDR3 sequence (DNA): TGCAGCGTAGGGGAGTCTTACGAGCAGTACTTC. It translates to CSVGESYEQYF.